This T cell receptor (beta chain) came from a study of T cells expressing NK-cell markers. The CDR3 extends over 13 amino acids. The germline gives CDR1 SNHLY, CDR2 FYNNEI. Notes on this clonotype: Its antigen is not identified.

Whole-study findings and limits: One observes that, in several donors, these clonotypes were also the leading ones within the CD3+CD56-NKG2C+ fraction.

TCRdb re-called the 5' RACE reads, yielding one record per CDR3 amino acid sequence without DNA. The sample has 450,000 to 600,000 distinct CDR3 sequences. The chain combines TRBV2 with TRBJ2-7; TCRdb calls TRBD1, which cannot be checked without DNA. The source is a man between 18 and 35 years old in good health. Sequencing input: blood T cells: a sorted CD56 or NKG2C T cell subset, CD4+ or CD8+ T cells, or bulk PBMC T cells (not recorded which). This chain's CDR3 is CASSEQGAVEQYF.